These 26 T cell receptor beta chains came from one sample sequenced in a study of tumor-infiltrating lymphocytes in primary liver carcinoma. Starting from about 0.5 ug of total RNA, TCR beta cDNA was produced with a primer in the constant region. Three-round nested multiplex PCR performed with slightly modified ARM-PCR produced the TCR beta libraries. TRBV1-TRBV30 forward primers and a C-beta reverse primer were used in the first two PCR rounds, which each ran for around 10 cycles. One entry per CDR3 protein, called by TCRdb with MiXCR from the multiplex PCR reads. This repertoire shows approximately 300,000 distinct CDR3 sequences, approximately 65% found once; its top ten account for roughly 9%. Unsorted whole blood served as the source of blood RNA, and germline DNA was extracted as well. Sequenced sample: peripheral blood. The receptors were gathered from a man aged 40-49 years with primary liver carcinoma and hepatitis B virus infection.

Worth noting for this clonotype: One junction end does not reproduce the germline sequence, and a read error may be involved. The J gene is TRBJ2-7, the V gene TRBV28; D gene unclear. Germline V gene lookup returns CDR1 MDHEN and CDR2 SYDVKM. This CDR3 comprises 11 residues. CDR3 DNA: TGTACCAGCAGTCAGATCTACGAGCAGTACTTC. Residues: CTSSQIYEQYF.

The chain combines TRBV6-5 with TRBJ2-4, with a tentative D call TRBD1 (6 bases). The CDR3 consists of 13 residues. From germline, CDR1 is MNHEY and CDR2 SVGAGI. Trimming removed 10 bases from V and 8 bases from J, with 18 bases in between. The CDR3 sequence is CAITRQEWDIQYF. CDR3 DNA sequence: TGTGCCATCACCAGACAGGAATGGGACATTCAGTACTTC.

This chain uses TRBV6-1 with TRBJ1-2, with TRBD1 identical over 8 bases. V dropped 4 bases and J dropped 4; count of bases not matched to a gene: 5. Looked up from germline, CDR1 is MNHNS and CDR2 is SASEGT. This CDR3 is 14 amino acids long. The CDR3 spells CASSGDRGPYGYTF. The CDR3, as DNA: TGTGCCAGCAGTGGAGACAGGGGTCCCTATGGCTACACCTTC.

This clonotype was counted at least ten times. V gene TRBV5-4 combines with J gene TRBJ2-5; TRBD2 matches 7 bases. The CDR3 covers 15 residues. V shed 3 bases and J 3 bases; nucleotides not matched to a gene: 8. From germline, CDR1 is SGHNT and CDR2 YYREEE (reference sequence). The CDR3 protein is CASSSRPSGKETQYF. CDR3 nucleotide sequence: TGTGCCAGCAGCTCCCGACCTAGCGGAAAAGAGACCCAGTACTTC.

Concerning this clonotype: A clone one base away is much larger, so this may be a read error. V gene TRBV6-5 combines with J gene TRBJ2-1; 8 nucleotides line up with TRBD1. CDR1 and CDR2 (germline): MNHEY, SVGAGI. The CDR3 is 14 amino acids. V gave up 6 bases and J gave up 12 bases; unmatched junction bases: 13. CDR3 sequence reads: CASSLRDRPLGQFF. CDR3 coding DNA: TGTGCCAGCAGCCTGCGGGACAGGCCTTTAGGGCAGTTCTTC.

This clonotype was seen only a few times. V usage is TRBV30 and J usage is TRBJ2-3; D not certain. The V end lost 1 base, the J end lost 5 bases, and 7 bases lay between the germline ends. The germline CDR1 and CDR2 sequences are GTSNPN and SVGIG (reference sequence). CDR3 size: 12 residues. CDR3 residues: CAWSASEDTQYF. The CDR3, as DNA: TGTGCCTGGAGTGCCTCGGAAGATACGCAGTATTTT.

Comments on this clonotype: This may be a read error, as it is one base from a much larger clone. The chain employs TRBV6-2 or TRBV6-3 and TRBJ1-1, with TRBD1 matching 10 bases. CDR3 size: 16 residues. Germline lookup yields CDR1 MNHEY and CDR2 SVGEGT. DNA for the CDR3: TGTGTCAGCAGTTCGCCGGGACAGGGGATGAACACTGAAGCTTTCTTT. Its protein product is CVSSSPGQGMNTEAFF.

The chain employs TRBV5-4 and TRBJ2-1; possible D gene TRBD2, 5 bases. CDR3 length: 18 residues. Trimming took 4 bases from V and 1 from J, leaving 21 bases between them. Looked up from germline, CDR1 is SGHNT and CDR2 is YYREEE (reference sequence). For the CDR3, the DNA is TGTGCCAGCAGCCTGACTAAAGGCGCGGGCGTATCCTACAATGAGCAGTTCTTC. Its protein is CASSLTKGAGVSYNEQFF.

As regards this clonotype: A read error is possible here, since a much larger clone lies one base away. This CDR3 reads CASGGWFDGNTIYF. The CDR3 DNA reads as TGTGCCAGCGGCGGGTGGTTTGATGGAAACACCATATATTTT. The chain joins TRBV6-2 or TRBV6-3 to TRBJ1-3, with D unresolved. Per the germline V gene, CDR1 is MNHEY and CDR2 is SVGEGT. CDR3 size: 14 residues. Trimming took off 8 bases at V and 3 bases at J, with 14 bases between the two ends.

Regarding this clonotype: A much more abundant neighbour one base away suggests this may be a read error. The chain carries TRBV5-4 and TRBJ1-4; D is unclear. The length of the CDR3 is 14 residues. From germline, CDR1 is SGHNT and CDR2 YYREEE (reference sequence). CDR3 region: CASSLGTKGERLFF. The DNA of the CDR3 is TGTGCCAGCAGCTTGGGAACTAAGGGTGAAAGACTGTTTTTT.

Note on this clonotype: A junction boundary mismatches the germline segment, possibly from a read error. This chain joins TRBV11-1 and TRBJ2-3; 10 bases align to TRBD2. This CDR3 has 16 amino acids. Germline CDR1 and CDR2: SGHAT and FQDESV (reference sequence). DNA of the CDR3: TGTACCAGCATCTTCGGACTAGCGGCGGGCACAGATACGCAGTATTTT. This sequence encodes CTSIFGLAAGTDTQYF.

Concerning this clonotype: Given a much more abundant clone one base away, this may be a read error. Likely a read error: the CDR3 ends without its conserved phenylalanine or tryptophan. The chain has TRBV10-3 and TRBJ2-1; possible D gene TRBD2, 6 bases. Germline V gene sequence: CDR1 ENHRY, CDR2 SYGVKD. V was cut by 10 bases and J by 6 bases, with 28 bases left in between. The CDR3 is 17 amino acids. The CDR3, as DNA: TGTGCCACCCAATCGGGGGAACTCCACCGATCTTTCAATGAGCAGTTCTTA. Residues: CATQSGELHRSFNEQFL.

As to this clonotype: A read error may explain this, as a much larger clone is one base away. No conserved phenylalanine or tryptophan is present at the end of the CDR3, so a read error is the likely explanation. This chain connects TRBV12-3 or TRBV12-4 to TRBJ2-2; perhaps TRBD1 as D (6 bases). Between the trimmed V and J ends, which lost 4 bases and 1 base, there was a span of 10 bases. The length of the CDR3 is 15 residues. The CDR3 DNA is TGTGCCAGCAGTTCACAGACAGGGAACACCGGGGAGCTGTTTTCT. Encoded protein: CASSSQTGNTGELFS.

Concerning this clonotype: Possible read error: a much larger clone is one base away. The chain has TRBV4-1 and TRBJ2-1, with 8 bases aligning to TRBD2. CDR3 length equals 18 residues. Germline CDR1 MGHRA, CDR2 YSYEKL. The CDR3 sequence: CASSQDVGGGNPYIEQFF. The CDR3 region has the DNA TGTGCCAGCAGCCAAGATGTCGGGGGGGGGAACCCCTACATTGAGCAGTTCTTC.

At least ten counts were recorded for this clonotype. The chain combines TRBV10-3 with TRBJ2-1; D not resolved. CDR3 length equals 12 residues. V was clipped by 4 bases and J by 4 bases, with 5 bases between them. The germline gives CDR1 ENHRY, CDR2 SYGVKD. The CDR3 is CAISGGYNEQFF. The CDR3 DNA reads TGTGCCATCAGTGGTGGGTACAATGAGCAGTTCTTC.

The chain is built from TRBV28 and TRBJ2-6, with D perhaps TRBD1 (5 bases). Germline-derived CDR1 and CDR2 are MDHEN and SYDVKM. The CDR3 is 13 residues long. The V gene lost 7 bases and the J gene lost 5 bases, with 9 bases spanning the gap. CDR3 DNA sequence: TGTGCCAGCACCCGGACACGGGCCAACGTCCTGACTTTC. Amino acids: CASTRTRANVLTF.

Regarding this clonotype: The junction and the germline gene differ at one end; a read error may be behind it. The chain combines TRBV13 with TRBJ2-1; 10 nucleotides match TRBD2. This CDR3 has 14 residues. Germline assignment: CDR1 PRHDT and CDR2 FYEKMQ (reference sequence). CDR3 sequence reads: CANSLRVTSGEQFF. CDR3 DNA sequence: TGTGCCAACAGCCTAAGGGTAACTAGCGGGGAACAGTTCTTC.

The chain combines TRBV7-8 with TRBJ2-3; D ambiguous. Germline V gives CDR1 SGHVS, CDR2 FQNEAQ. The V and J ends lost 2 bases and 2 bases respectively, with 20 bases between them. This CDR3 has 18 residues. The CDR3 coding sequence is TGTGCCAGCAGCTTAAAGGGATTGGATTTGGCCCCCACAGATACGCAGTATTTT. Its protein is CASSLKGLDLAPTDTQYF.

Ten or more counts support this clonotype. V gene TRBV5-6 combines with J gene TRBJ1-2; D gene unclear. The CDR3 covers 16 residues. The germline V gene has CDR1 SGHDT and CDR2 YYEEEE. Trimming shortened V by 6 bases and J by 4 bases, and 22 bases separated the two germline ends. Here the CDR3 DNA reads TGTGCCAGCACCTCGCATACGGACGGATTCTTCTATGGCTACACCTTC. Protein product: CASTSHTDGFFYGYTF.

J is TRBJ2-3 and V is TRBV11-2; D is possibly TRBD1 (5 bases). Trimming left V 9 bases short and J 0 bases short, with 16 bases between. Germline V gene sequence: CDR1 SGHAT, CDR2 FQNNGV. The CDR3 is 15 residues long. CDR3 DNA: TGTGCCAGTAGGCCAACTCAGGGTAGCACAGATACGCAGTATTTT. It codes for CASRPTQGSTDTQYF.

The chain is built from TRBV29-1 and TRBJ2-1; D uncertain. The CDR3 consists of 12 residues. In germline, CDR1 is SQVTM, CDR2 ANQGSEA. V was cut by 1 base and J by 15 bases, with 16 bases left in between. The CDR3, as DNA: TGCAGCGTTGAAGCCATATGGGTTGTAAGGTTCTTC. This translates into CSVEAIWVVRFF.

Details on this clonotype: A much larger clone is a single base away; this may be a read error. Here the CDR3 reads CASSHLCQPQHF. CDR3 DNA: TGCGCCAGCAGCCACCTGTGCCAGCCCCAGCATTTT. The rearrangement uses TRBV4-3 and TRBJ1-5; D is undetermined. The V and J ends lost 3 bases and 7 bases respectively, with 7 bases between them. Per germline, CDR1 LGHNA and CDR2 YSLEER. The CDR3 length is 12 residues.

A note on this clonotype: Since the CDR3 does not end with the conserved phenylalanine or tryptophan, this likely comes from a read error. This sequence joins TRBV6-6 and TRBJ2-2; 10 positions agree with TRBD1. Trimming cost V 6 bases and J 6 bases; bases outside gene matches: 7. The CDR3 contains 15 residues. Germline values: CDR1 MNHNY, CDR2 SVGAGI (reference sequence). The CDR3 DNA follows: TGTGCCAGCAGCCGTCCCGGGACAGGGGCCGGGGAGCTGTTTCTT. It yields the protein CASSRPGTGAGELFL.

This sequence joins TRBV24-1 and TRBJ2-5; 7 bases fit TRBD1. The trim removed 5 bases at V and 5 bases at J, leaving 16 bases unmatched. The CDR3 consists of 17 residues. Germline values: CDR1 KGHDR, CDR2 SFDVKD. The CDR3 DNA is TGTGCCACCAGTGCGGTCAAAAGACAAGGGGGCAGGGAGACCCAGTACTTC. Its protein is CATSAVKRQGGRETQYF.

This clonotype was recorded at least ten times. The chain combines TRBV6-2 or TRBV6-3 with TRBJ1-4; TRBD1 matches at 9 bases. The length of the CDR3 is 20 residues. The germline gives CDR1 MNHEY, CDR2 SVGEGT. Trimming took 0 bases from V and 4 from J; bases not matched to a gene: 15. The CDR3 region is CASSYSIGDRAFHFNEKLFF. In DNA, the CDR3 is TGTGCCAGCAGTTACTCGATAGGGGACAGGGCCTTTCACTTTAATGAAAAACTGTTTTTT.

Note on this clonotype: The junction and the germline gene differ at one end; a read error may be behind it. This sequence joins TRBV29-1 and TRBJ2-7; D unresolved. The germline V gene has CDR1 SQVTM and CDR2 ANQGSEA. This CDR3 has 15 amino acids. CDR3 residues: CSVRPDSSWSYEQYF. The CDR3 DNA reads TGCAGCGTTAGGCCAGACTCCTCGTGGTCCTATGAGCAGTACTTC.